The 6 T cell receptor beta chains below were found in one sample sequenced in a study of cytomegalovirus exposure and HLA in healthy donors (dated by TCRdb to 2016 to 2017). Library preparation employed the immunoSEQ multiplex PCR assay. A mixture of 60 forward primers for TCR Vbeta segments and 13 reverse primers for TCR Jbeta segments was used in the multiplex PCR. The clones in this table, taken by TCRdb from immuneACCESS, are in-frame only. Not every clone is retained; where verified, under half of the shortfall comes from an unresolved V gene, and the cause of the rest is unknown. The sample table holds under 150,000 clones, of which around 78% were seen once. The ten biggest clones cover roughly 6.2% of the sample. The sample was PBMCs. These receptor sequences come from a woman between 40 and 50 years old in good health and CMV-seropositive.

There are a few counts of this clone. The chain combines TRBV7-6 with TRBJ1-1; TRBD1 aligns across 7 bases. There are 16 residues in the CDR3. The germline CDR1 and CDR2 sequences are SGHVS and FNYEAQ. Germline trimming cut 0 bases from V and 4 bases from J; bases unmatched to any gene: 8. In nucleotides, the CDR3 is TGTGCCAGCAGCTTAGCCGAGACAGGGAGGTTCACTGAAGCTTTCTTT. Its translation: CASSLAETGRFTEAFF.

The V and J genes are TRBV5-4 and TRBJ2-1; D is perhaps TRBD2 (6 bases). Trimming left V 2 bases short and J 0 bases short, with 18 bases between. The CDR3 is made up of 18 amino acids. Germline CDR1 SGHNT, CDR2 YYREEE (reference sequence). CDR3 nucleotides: TGTGCCAGCAGCTTCAGCTTTAGCGGCCAGAGCTCCTACAATGAGCAGTTCTTC. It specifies CASSFSFSGQSSYNEQFF.

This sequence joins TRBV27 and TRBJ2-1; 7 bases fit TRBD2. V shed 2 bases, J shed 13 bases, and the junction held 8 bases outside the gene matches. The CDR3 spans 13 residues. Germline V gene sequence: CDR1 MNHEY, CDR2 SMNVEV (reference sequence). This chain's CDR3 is CASSLVAGRTQFF. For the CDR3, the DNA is TGTGCCAGCAGTTTAGTAGCGGGCCGCACCCAGTTCTTC.

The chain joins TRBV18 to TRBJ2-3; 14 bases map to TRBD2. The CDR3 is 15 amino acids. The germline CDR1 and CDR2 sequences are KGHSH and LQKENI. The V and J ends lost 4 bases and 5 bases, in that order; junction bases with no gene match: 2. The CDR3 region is CASSRGLAGVDTQYF. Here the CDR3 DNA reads TGTGCCAGCTCACGGGGACTAGCGGGAGTAGATACGCAGTATTTT.

The CDR3 reads CASSIEAGDYEQYF. CDR3 nucleotide sequence: TGTGCCAGTAGTATAGAAGCGGGAGACTACGAGCAGTACTTC. V and J are TRBV19 and TRBJ2-7; 8 nucleotides match TRBD2. Trimming removed 0 bases from V and 3 bases from J; junction bases left unmatched: 1. The CDR3 covers 14 residues. Germline V gene lookup returns CDR1 LNHDA and CDR2 SQIVND (reference sequence).

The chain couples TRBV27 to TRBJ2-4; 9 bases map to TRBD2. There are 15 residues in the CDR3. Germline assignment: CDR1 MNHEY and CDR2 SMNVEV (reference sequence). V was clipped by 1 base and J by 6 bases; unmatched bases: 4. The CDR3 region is CASSLFGGRVNIQYF. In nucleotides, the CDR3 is TGTGCCAGCAGTTTATTTGGCGGGAGGGTAAACATTCAGTACTTC.